The subject of this entry is one TCR beta chain. The target antigen is unknown. This sample also contains other DNA sequences that code for the same CDR3. This sample stems from a study of shared clonotypes between healthy human individuals. Points from the study as a whole: Large sequencing depth failed to make sorted-subset sequencing complete, rarefaction showed. Non-shared clonotypes displayed generation probabilities falling below those of clonotypes present in all four donors. Naive CD4 clonotypes overlapped across several donors at around 5%.

Germline lookup yields CDR1 SGHDN and CDR2 FVKESK. After removal of 4 bases from V and 4 bases from J, the junction contained 2 bases not matched to a gene. The CDR3 is 13 amino acids. Produced via immunoSEQ multiplex PCR; TCRdb's table is partial and in-frame only. The sample lists fewer than 2.5 million clones, 93% occurring once. The sequenced material came from naive CD4+ T cells from PBMCs. The subset: CD45RA+ positively selected. V gene TRBV14 combines with J gene TRBJ1-1; 8 nucleotides agree with TRBD1. This receptor was obtained from a man younger than 35 in good health. Some clones in this sample may be carry-over from other donors' samples. The CDR3 sequence: CASSRTGGTEAFF. The CDR3 nucleotides read TGTGCCAGCAGCCGCACAGGGGGCACTGAAGCTTTCTTT.